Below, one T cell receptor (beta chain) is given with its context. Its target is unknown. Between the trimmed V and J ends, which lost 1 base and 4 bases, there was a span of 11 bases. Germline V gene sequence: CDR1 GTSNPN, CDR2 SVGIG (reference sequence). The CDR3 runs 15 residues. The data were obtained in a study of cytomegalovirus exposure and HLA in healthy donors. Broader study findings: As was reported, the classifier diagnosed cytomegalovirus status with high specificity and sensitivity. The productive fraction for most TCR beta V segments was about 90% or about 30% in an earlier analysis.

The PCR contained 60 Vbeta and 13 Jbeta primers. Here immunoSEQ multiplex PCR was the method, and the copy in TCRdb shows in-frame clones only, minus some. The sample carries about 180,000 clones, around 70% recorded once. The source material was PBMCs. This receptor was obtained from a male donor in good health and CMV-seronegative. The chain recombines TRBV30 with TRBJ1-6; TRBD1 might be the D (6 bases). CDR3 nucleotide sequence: TGTGCCTGGAGTGCAGGGGAGTCTTATAATTCACCCCTCCACTTT. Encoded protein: CAWSAGESYNSPLHF.